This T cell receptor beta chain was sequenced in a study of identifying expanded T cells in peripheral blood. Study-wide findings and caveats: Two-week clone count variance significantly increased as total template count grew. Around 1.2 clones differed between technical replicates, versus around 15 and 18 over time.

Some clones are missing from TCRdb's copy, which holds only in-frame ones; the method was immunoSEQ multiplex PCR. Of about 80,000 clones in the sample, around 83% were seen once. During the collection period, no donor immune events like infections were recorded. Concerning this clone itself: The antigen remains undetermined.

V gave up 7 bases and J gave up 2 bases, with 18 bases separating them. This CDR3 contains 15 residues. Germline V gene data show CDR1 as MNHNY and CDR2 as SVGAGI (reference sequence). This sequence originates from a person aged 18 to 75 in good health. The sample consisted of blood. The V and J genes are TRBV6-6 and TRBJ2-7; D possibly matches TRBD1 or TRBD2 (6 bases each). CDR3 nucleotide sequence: TGTGCCAGCAACCCTAGTTCCGGGGGCGCCTACGAGCAGTACTTC. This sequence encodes CASNPSSGGAYEQYF.